The source of this T cell receptor beta chain is a study of blood T cells in healthy people across ages. Combining a sample-barcoded 5' primer with a J-beta primer mix, a second PCR ran for roughly 7 to 12 cycles. Each CDR3 protein is one row after TCRdb ran MiXCR on the 5' RACE reads. This table has some 690,000 distinct CDR3 sequences, 22% appearing once. Germline V gene sequence: CDR1 MNHEY, CDR2 SMNVEV (reference sequence). The length of the CDR3 is 16 residues. Deletions cut 6 bases from V and 3 bases from J, with 19 bases between. This clonotype was observed a few times. Its antigen remains unknown. Study outcomes and limitations: It was not known whether donors were CMV positive (a possible confounder of expanded clonotype changes).

This receptor was identified in an older man in good health. The chain combines TRBV27 with TRBJ2-3, with D possibly called TRBD1 or TRBD2 (6 bases each). The sample was blood. The CDR3 spells CASRTDRGGQTDTQYF. As DNA, the CDR3 is TGTGCCAGCAGAACCGATCGTGGGGGGCAGACAGATACGCAGTATTTT.